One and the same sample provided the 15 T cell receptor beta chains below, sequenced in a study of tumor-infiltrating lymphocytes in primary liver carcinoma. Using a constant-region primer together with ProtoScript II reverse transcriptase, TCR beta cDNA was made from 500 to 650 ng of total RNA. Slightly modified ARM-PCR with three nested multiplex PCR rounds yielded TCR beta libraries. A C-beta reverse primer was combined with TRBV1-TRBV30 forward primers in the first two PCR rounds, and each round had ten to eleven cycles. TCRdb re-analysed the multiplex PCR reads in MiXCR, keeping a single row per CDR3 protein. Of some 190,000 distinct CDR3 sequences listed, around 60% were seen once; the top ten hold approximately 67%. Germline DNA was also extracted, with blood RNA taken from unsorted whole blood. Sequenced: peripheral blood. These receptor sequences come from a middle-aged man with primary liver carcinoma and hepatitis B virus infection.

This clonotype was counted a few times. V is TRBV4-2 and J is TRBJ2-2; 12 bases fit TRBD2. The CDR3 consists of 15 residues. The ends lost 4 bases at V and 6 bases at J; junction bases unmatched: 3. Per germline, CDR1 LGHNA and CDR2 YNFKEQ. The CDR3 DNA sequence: TGTGCCAGCAGCCGAGGACTAGCGGGATCCGGGGAGCTGTTTTTT. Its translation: CASSRGLAGSGELFF.

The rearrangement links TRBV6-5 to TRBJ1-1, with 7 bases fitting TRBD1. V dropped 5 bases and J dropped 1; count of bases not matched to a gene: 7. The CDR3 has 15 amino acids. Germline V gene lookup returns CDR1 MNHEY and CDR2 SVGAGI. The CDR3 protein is CASSVMGTANTEAFF. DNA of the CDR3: TGTGCCAGCAGTGTCATGGGGACAGCGAACACTGAAGCTTTCTTT.

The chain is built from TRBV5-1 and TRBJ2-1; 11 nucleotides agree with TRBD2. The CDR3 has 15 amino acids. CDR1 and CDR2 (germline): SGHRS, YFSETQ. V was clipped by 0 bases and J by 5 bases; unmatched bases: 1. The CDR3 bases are TGCGCCAGCAGCTTGGTGACTAGCGGGAACAATGAGCAGTTCTTC. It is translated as CASSLVTSGNNEQFF.

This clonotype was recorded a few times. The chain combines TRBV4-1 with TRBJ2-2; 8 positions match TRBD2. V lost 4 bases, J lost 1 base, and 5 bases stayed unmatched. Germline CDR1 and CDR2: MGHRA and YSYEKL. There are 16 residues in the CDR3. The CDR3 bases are TGCGCCAGCAGCCCTCGGGGGGGGAAGAACACCGGGGAGCTGTTTTTT. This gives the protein CASSPRGGKNTGELFF.

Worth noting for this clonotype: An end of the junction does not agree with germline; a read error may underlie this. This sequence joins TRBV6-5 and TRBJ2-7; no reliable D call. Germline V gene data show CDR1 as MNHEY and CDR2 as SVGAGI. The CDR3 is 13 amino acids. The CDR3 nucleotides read TGTGCCATCAGTTACTTCAGCTCCTACGAGCAGTACTTC. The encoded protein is CAISYFSSYEQYF.

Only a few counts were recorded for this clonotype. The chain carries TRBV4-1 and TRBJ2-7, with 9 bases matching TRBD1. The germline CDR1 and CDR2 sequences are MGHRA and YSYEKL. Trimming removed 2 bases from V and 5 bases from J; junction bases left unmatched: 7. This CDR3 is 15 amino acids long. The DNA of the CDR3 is TGCGCCAGCAGCCAATTCGACAGGGGGGTGGACGAGCAGTACTTC. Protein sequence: CASSQFDRGVDEQYF.

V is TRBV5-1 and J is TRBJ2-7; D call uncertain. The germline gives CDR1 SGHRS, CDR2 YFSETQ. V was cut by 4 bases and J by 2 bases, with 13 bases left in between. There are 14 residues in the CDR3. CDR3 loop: CASSPTGTTYEQYF. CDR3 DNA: TGCGCCAGCAGCCCTACTGGAACCACCTACGAGCAGTACTTC.

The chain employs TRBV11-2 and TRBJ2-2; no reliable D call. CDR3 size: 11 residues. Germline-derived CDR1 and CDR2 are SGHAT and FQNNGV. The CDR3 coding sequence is TGTGGCAGTAGCTTAAATGGGGAGCTGTTTTTT. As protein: CGSSLNGELFF.

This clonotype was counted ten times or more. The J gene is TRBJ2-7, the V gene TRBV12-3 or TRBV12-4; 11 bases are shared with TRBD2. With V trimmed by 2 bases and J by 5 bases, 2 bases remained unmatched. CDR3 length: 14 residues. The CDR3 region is CASSLTSGRDEQYF. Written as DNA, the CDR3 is TGTGCCAGCAGTTTAACTAGCGGGAGAGACGAGCAGTACTTC.

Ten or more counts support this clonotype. CDR3 bases: TGCAGCGTGGAGGCCTACAGGGGGGCTTTCTTT. It specifies CSVEAYRGAFF. The chain employs TRBV29-1 and TRBJ1-1; 8 bases line up with TRBD1. The CDR3 extends over 11 amino acids. V gave up 6 bases and J gave up 11 bases; unmatched junction bases: 8. Germline values: CDR1 SQVTM, CDR2 ANQGSEA.

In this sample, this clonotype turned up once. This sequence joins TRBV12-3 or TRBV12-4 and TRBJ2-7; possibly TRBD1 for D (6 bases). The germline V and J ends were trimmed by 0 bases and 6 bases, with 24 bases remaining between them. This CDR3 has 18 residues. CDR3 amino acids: CASSLAQGLSPMCSEQYF. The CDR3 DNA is TGTGCCAGCAGTTTAGCGCAGGGGTTGAGCCCTATGTGCTCCGAGCAGTACTTC.

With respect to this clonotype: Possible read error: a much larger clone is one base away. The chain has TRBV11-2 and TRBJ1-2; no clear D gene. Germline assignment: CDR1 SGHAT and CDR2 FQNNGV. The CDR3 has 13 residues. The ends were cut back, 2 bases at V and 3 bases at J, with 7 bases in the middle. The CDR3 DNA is TGTGCCAGCAGCTTAAACATTGACTATGGCTACACCTTC. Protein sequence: CASSLNIDYGYTF.

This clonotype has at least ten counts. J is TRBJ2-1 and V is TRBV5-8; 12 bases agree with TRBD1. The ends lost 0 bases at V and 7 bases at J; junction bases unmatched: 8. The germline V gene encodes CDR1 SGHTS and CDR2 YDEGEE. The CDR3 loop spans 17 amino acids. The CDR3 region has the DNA TGTGCCAGCAGCTTGGAGGTCCGGGACAGGGGGCAAAATGAGCAGTTCTTC. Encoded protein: CASSLEVRDRGQNEQFF.

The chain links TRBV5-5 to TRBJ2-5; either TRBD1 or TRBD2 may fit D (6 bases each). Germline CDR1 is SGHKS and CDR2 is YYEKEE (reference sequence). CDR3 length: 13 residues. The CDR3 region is CVSSLGGKDTQYF. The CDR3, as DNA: TGTGTCAGTAGCTTGGGGGGCAAGGACACCCAGTACTTC.

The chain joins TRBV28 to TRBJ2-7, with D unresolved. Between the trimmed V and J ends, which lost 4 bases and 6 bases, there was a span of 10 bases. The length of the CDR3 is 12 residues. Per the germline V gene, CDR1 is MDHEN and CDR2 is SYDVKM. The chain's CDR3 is CASSSNNFEQYF. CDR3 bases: TGTGCCAGCAGTTCCAACAACTTCGAGCAGTACTTC.